This note documents a single TCR beta chain sequence. Its antigen is still unknown. Qualities for individual bases were not recorded, and no much larger clone is one base off. TCR CDR3 regions were amplified from genomic DNA by multiplex PCR using the deep immunoSEQ assay. Extracted genomic DNA from each cell subset was distributed evenly across all wells of several immunoSEQ 96-well plates, and each plate was treated as a replicate. For sorted subsets, roughly 200 ng of genomic DNA, equivalent to 30,000 or so T cell genomes, went into each replicate PCR. The purified libraries were quantified using a Qubit 3.0 fluorometer, sized with a Bioanalyzer 2100, and then quantified again using the KAPA Library Quantification kit. Every immunoSEQ 96-well plate was sequenced on a dedicated single-read 150-cycle Illumina NextSeq 550 flow cell. On the study's bioinformatics: Because only junctional sequences without quality scores were contained in the immunoSEQ output, filtering matching that applied to full-length reads could not be performed. To assign V/J genes and CDR3, sequences were annotated using PyIR, a Python wrapper for IgBLAST v1.9, with IMGT germline references. Reads with weak V/J assignments (E-value above 1e-6), missing CDR3, stop codons, out-of-frame junctions, or ambiguous translated residues were removed. V3J clonotypes were defined as sequences sharing an identical inferred V gene, J gene, and CDR3 amino acid sequence. Percentage overlap between repertoires was computed as shared unique clonotypes divided by the size of the smaller repertoire. Three approaches were used to assess repertoire richness: RTK rarefaction, the Chao1 estimator, and Recon v2.1 estimates of unobserved clonotypes. For all TCRbeta clonotypes obtained by the gDNA method from several donors, generation probabilities were computed with OLGA. Here the immuneACCESS table is served through TCRdb, limited to in-frame sequences with V and J called. Missing clones are a known gap in these copies; in checked studies unresolved V genes cover under half, and the rest lacks a known reason. Clonal size and the V and J genes are those of that table, whereas D and trimming came from the DNA. Recorded for this sample are more than 150,000 clones; about 66% of them occurred a single time. About 9.4% of the sample is taken by the ten largest.

CDR1 is given as MNHEY and CDR2 as SVGAGI, both from the germline V gene. The V and J ends are trimmed by 8 bases and 4 bases, leaving 15 bases between them. From the cysteine up to the phenylalanine, the CDR3 has a length of 13 residues. Only the CDR3 region is kept as DNA, spanning 39 bases read in frame from base 1. This sample stems from a study of shared clonotypes between healthy human individuals (dated by TCRdb to the early 2020s). Regarding the study in general: Two women and three men aged 18 to 49 years were included in the cohort. For each donor, three plates each were used for CD4 naive and CD4 memory, two plates were used for CD8 naive, and one plate was used for CD8 memory. The study deeply sequenced blood TCR repertoires of about 5 healthy adults to estimate repertoire size and the extent of clonotype sharing between individuals. To increase sequencing depth and limit assay-specific biases, TCR repertoire library preparation and sequencing were carried out by different laboratories using diverse techniques. Per donor, leukapheresis produced somewhere between about 0.85 and 8.9 billion PBMCs. The paper as a whole reports these results and caveats: Naive subsets generally had larger estimated clonotype richness than memory subsets. Clonotypes shared by all four sorted-subset donors showed higher generation probabilities than non-shared clonotypes. Sampling was limited to blood, and TCR repertoires in tissue likely differ from TCR repertoires in blood. Pairwise subsampling indicated that sequencing depth was expected to affect the degree of clonotype sharing among donors. When a few donors were compared, the shared fraction of clonotypes was about 5.4% for naive CD4, 3.5% to 4% for naive CD8, roughly 2.3% for memory CD4, and 0.3% to 0.5% for memory CD8. Incomplete sequencing was indicated by rarefaction of sorted-subset datasets, despite the large sequencing depth. Because the study included only a small number of donors, the genetic and exposure-history diversity represented was limited.

Healthy HIV-negative adults with no recently reported acute infections or vaccinations were included as donors. Only Caucasian adults living in Nashville, Tennessee, USA were represented among the donors. CD4+ T cells were enriched by magnetic negative selection, after which naive cells were positively selected on CD45RA and the negative fraction was taken as the memory subset. Blood was collected by leukapheresis, and PBMCs were isolated by Ficoll-Histopaque density gradient centrifugation and then cryopreserved in liquid nitrogen vapor phase. Analytical flow cytometry was used to check the purity and quantity of each magnetically sorted T cell population. From each sorted fraction, genomic DNA was isolated and quantified by UV absorbance on a Nanodrop 2000c.

Recombination linked TRBV6-5 to TRBJ2-7; TRBD2 is perhaps the D gene, given 6 matching bases. Sequencing was done on a sample of memory CD4+ T cells sorted from blood. Explained via the paper, the cell subset or site label denotes: CD45RA-negative fraction. The TCR comes from a man aged 25 to 40 in good health. CDR3 sequence: CASRRDSGYEQYF. The base sequence is TGTGCCAGCCGGCGGGATAGCGGATACGAGCAGTACTTC.